This record concerns one T cell receptor (beta chain) sequence. The target antigen is unknown. The data were obtained in a study of T cell responses to AZD1222 COVID-19 vaccine. Study-level points and caveats: The sample set comprised mostly white British donors with more females, and clonal diversity was possibly underestimated. At 160-218 and 743-854, vaccine-associated CD4 TCRs were dominant, and they spanned spike. Within unmutated variant regions lay the reported targets of nearly half of spike-specific TCRs.

Clones were sequenced by immunoSEQ multiplex PCR, and TCRdb holds only the in-frame ones, with some missing. The table includes 250,000 to 300,000 clones, approximately 94% detected once. Second-dose timings of about 4 or about 12 weeks were pooled. The CDR3 is 15 amino acids. Germline lookup yields CDR1 MGHDK and CDR2 SYGVNS. With V trimmed by 6 bases and J by 5 bases, 10 bases remained unmatched. The clonotype originates from an adult who received the AZD1222 COVID-19 vaccine. V and J are TRBV25-1 and TRBJ2-7; TRBD1 agrees at 10 bases. The sample was peripheral blood, taken 28 days after the second AZD1222 dose. The CDR3 coding sequence is TGTGCCAGCAGCCCCAGGGACAGGGGTGTCCACGAGCAGTACTTC. Translation gives CASSPRDRGVHEQYF.